Shown below are 30 T cell receptor beta chains from a single sample sequenced in a study of CD8 T cells in ankylosing spondylitis. From the 5' RACE reads, TCRdb called clonotypes with MiXCR, one entry per CDR3 protein. The table records 250,000 to 400,000 distinct CDR3 sequences, more than 9% of them present only once. Specimen: blood, either unsorted or a sorted T cell fraction (not recorded which). These receptors were obtained from a female donor with ankylosing spondylitis or in good health (not recorded which).

The chain recombines TRBV2 with TRBJ2-5; D possibly corresponds to TRBD2 (7 bases). This CDR3 contains 18 residues. Germline loops: CDR1 SNHLY, CDR2 FYNNEI. V dropped 8 bases and J dropped 3 bases, with 28 bases sitting between them. The CDR3: CASCFFSRGGQWKETQYF. For the CDR3, the DNA is TGTGCCAGCTGTTTCTTCAGTAGGGGGGGTCAATGGAAAGAGACCCAGTACTTC.

The rearrangement uses TRBV12-3 or TRBV12-4 and TRBJ2-7; D gene ambiguous. Trimming removed 2 bases at V and 7 bases at J, with 9 bases between. The CDR3 loop spans 12 amino acids. DNA for the CDR3: TGTGCCAGCAGTTTACTGGGGTGGGAGCAGTACTTC. Translating gives CASSLLGWEQYF.

This clonotype was counted ten times or more. The V call is TRBV4-3, the J call TRBJ2-7, with D possibly TRBD2 on 6 matching bases. The CDR3 loop spans 15 amino acids. The germline gives CDR1 LGHNA, CDR2 YSLEER. V lost 4 bases, J lost 5 bases, and 18 bases lay in between. CDR3: CASSPKLSGVDEQYF. CDR3 coding DNA: TGCGCCAGCAGCCCGAAGCTATCGGGGGTGGACGAGCAGTACTTC.

This clonotype was picked up many times. This chain joins TRBV18 and TRBJ2-1; 8 nucleotides line up with TRBD1. The V segment lost 5 bases and the J segment 2 bases; nucleotides outside the gene matches: 5. The CDR3 runs 15 residues. CDR1 and CDR2 (germline): KGHSH, LQKENI. CDR3 bases: TGTGCCAGCTCATTCGACAGGGGAACCTACAATGAGCAGTTCTTC. Translating gives CASSFDRGTYNEQFF.

This clonotype was recorded many times. The CDR3 loop is CASSQAQLGGRVTGYTF. The CDR3 DNA reads as TGCGCCAGCAGTCAGGCCCAGTTAGGGGGCAGGGTAACTGGCTACACCTTC. The chain combines TRBV4-3 with TRBJ1-2; 7 bases line up with TRBD1. The germline V gene encodes CDR1 LGHNA and CDR2 YSLEER. The junction had 20 bases not matched to a gene; V was cut back by 6 bases and J by 7 bases. The CDR3 runs 17 residues.

This clonotype appeared many times. The chain couples TRBV29-1 to TRBJ2-5; D unresolved. The germline gives CDR1 SQVTM, CDR2 ANQGSEA. The CDR3 consists of 11 residues. Trimming removed 5 bases at V and 5 bases at J, with 9 bases between. In DNA form, the CDR3 reads TGCAGCGTTTCCTACACGGAGACCCAGTACTTC. This gives the protein CSVSYTETQYF.

This clonotype turned up a few times. The V gene is TRBV18, the J gene TRBJ2-2; D remains ambiguous. The ends were cut back, 6 bases at V and 1 base at J, with 9 bases in the middle. The length of the CDR3 is 14 residues. Germline lookup yields CDR1 KGHSH and CDR2 LQKENI. This CDR3 is CASSINQNTGELFF. In DNA, the CDR3 is TGTGCCAGCTCCATAAATCAGAACACCGGGGAGCTGTTTTTT.

This clonotype appeared many times. The V and J genes are TRBV12-3 or TRBV12-4 and TRBJ2-7; 9 bases line up with TRBD1. The CDR3 is made up of 14 amino acids. The V gene end was trimmed by 6 bases and the J gene end by 2 bases; junction bases not matched to a gene: 5. The CDR3 here is CASRKDRGPYEQYF. The CDR3 DNA reads as TGTGCCAGCAGAAAGGACAGGGGTCCCTACGAGCAGTACTTC.

At least ten counts were recorded for this clonotype. The V gene is TRBV20-1, the J gene TRBJ1-5; D ambiguous. Per germline, CDR1 DFQATT and CDR2 SNEGSKA (reference sequence). The CDR3 spans 14 residues. Trimming shortened V by 7 bases and J by 3 bases, and 16 bases separated the two germline ends. The CDR3 sequence: CSGQARASNQPQHF. CDR3 sequence (DNA): TGCAGTGGGCAGGCGAGGGCCTCCAATCAGCCCCAGCATTTT.

There are many counts of this clonotype. This chain joins TRBV11-2 and TRBJ2-1, with D perhaps assigned TRBD1 or TRBD2 (6 bases each). This CDR3 contains 14 residues. The ends were cut back, 4 bases at V and 7 bases at J, with 14 bases in the middle. CDR1 is SGHAT and CDR2 is FQNNGV in the germline V gene. The CDR3 DNA sequence: TGTGCCAGCAGCTCATTAGGGGGGCTGAATGAGCAGTTCTTC. As protein: CASSSLGGLNEQFF.

The sample holds many counts of this clonotype. V gene TRBV12-3 or TRBV12-4 combines with J gene TRBJ1-1; D remains unclear. V lost 6 bases and J lost 5, with 7 bases in between. The CDR3 consists of 11 residues. The chain's CDR3 is CASRRETEAFF. The CDR3 DNA sequence: TGTGCCAGCAGGCGCGAAACTGAAGCTTTCTTT.

The chain employs TRBV5-4 and TRBJ2-3; 14 positions match TRBD2. The length of the CDR3 is 18 residues. The ends lost 2 bases at V and 4 bases at J; junction bases unmatched: 9. CDR1 and CDR2 from the germline V gene are SGHNT and YYREEE (reference sequence). CDR3 in DNA: TGTGCCAGCAGCTTCTACCGACTAGCGGGGGGGATCGCAGATACGCAGTATTTT. Its protein product is CASSFYRLAGGIADTQYF.

Many counts were recorded for this clonotype. The rearrangement links TRBV5-8 to TRBJ2-1; TRBD1 might be the D (5 bases). Trimming shortened V by 0 bases and J by 5 bases, and 12 bases separated the two germline ends. The CDR3 covers 15 residues. In germline, CDR1 is SGHTS, CDR2 YDEGEE. Here the CDR3 DNA reads TGTGCCAGCAGCTTGGGGCAGGGATTCGACAATGAGCAGTTCTTC. Translated, it gives CASSLGQGFDNEQFF. Using reference TRBV5-8 and TRBJ2-1 for the parts outside the CDR3, the full variable domain is EAGVTQSPTHLIKTRGQQATLRCSPISGHTSVYWYQQALGLGLQFLLWYDEGEERNRGNFPPRFSGRQFPNYSSELNVNALELEDSALYLCASSLGQGFDNEQFFGPGTRLTVL.

This clonotype was recorded many times. This rearrangement joins TRBV29-1 to TRBJ2-1; D call uncertain. The V end was cut by 4 bases, the J end by 5 bases, with 9 bases between. The CDR3 runs to 12 residues. Per germline, CDR1 SQVTM and CDR2 ANQGSEA. DNA of the CDR3: TGCAGCGTTGGTCACTTCAACAATGAGCAGTTCTTC. It is translated as CSVGHFNNEQFF.

This clonotype was counted many times. The chain uses TRBV20-1 and TRBJ2-5, with 8 nucleotides matching TRBD2. The CDR3 covers 12 residues. Germline loops: CDR1 DFQATT, CDR2 SNEGSKA (reference sequence). V dropped 6 bases and J dropped 7; count of bases not matched to a gene: 7. CDR3 amino acids: CSAGTSGWTQYF. CDR3 nucleotides: TGCAGTGCGGGGACTAGTGGTTGGACCCAGTACTTC.

This clonotype was observed many times. The chain employs TRBV10-3 and TRBJ2-5, with 7 positions matching TRBD1. After removal of 2 bases from V and 5 bases from J, the junction contained 8 bases not matched to a gene. Looked up from germline, CDR1 is ENHRY and CDR2 is SYGVKD. The CDR3 extends over 15 amino acids. CDR3 region: CAISETGAAGETQYF. DNA for the CDR3: TGTGCCATCAGTGAGACAGGGGCCGCTGGGGAGACCCAGTACTTC.

This clonotype was counted many times. The CDR3 protein is CASSSGRMSDTQYF. DNA for the CDR3: TGTGCCAGCAGCTCCGGTCGGATGTCAGATACGCAGTATTTT. The V and J genes are TRBV5-5 and TRBJ2-3, with unresolved D. V lost 3 bases and J lost 4, with 12 bases in between. The CDR3 spans 14 residues. Looked up from germline, CDR1 is SGHKS and CDR2 is YYEKEE (reference sequence).

This clonotype was picked up many times. V usage is TRBV29-1 and J usage is TRBJ2-7; 8 bases fit TRBD2. The CDR3 is 14 residues long. V shed 6 bases and J 3 bases; nucleotides not matched to a gene: 10. In germline, CDR1 is SQVTM, CDR2 ANQGSEA. CDR3 in DNA: TGCAGCGTACGACCGAGACTAGCGCTCTACGAGCAGTACTTC. Translation: CSVRPRLALYEQYF.

Ten or more counts support this clonotype. The chain is built from TRBV5-5 and TRBJ2-1; perhaps TRBD1 as D (5 bases). The V and J ends lost 0 bases and 7 bases respectively, with 11 bases between them. The germline CDR1 and CDR2 sequences are SGHKS and YYEKEE (reference sequence). This CDR3 has 14 residues. CDR3 nucleotide sequence: TGTGCCAGCAGCTTGGGGACCCCAGGGAATGAGCAGTTCTTC. It is translated as CASSLGTPGNEQFF. Full variable domain (missing parts from reference TRBV5-5 and TRBJ2-1): DAGVTQSPTHLIKTRGQQVTLRCSPISGHKSVSWYQQVLGQGPQFIFQYYEKEERGRGNFPDRFSARQFPNYSSELNVNALLLGDSALYLCASSLGTPGNEQFFGPGTRLTVL.

This clonotype has a count of ten or more. The rearrangement uses TRBV12-3 or TRBV12-4 and TRBJ1-2, with D possibly TRBD1 on 5 matching bases. The CDR3 loop spans 12 amino acids. The germline V and J ends were trimmed by 2 bases and 8 bases, with 9 bases remaining between them. CDR3 residues: CASSLTGRGYTF. CDR3 sequence (DNA): TGTGCCAGCAGTTTAACAGGAAGGGGCTACACCTTC.

In its sample, this clonotype was seen many times. The V and J genes are TRBV20-1 and TRBJ2-3; 9 nucleotides agree with TRBD2. The CDR3 loop spans 14 amino acids. The V gene end was trimmed by 5 bases and the J gene end by 0 bases; junction bases not matched to a gene: 3. Germline CDR1 DFQATT, CDR2 SNEGSKA (reference sequence). CDR3 residues: CSAGRGGSTDTQYF. In nucleotides, the CDR3 is TGCAGTGCTGGGCGGGGGGGTAGCACAGATACGCAGTATTTT.

This clonotype was seen ten or more times. J is TRBJ2-1 and V is TRBV9; D remains unclear. The germline CDR1 and CDR2 sequences are SGDLS and YYNGEE. This CDR3 contains 14 residues. The V gene lost 0 bases and the J gene lost 4 bases, with 8 bases spanning the gap. CDR3 nucleotides: TGTGCCAGCAGCGTAGGGGGTGGTTACAATGAGCAGTTCTTC. As protein: CASSVGGGYNEQFF.

This clonotype was seen many times. This chain links TRBV20-1 with TRBJ2-1, with D tentatively TRBD2 (5 bases). The CDR3 is 12 amino acids. CDR1 is DFQATT, CDR2 SNEGSKA, per germline (reference sequence). Trimming took off 7 bases at V and 5 bases at J, with 12 bases between the two ends. This CDR3 is CSVPDFHNEQFF. CDR3 in DNA: TGCAGTGTCCCGGACTTTCACAATGAGCAGTTCTTC.

The V gene is TRBV6-2 or TRBV6-3, the J gene TRBJ2-2; 11 bases are a match to TRBD2. CDR3 length: 15 residues. CDR1 and CDR2 (germline): MNHEY, SVGEGT. V lost 6 bases, J lost 8 bases, and 8 bases stayed unmatched. The CDR3 DNA reads TGTGCCAGCAGCCTCCCTAGCGGGAGGATGGGGGAGCTGTTTTTT. It encodes CASSLPSGRMGELFF.

The sample holds a few counts of this clonotype. This sequence joins TRBV11-1 and TRBJ2-1, with 7 bases matching TRBD2. J was trimmed by 3 bases and V by 3 bases; bases with no gene match: 2. Germline V gene lookup returns CDR1 SGHAT and CDR2 FQDESV (reference sequence). CDR3 length equals 14 residues. CDR3 amino acids: CASSFLADYNEQFF. DNA of the CDR3: TGTGCCAGCAGCTTCCTAGCGGACTACAATGAGCAGTTCTTC. Using reference TRBV11-1 and TRBJ2-1 for the parts outside the CDR3, the full variable domain is EAEVAQSPRYKITEKSQAVAFWCDPISGHATLYWYRQILGQGPELLVQFQDESVVDDSQLPKDRFSAERLKGVDSTLKIQPAELGDSAMYLCASSFLADYNEQFFGPGTRLTVL.

The table lists this clonotype with many counts. CDR3 DNA sequence: TGTGCCAGCAGTTTAGCAGGGGGTTTGAACACTGAAGCTTTCTTT. Encoded protein: CASSLAGGLNTEAFF. V gene TRBV12-3 or TRBV12-4 combines with J gene TRBJ1-1; TRBD1 might be the D (6 bases). The CDR3 sequence is 15 residues long. Deletions cut 0 bases from V and 0 bases from J, with 8 bases between.

This clonotype was observed a few times. The chain combines TRBV5-1 with TRBJ2-1; 8 bases line up with TRBD1. The CDR3 extends over 13 amino acids. Trimming removed 2 bases from V and 9 bases from J; junction bases left unmatched: 4. The germline V gene has CDR1 SGHRS and CDR2 YFSETQ. In DNA, the CDR3 is TGCGCCAGCAGCTTAAGCCAGGGGGCTGAGCAGTTCTTC. This translates into CASSLSQGAEQFF.

This clonotype has at least ten counts. The chain recombines TRBV6-2 or TRBV6-3 with TRBJ2-6; the D is unclear. The length of the CDR3 is 14 residues. Germline V lookup: CDR1 MNHEY, CDR2 SVGEGT. V lost 3 bases to trimming and J lost 1 base, with 4 bases between them. CDR3 coding DNA: TGTGCCAGCAGTTATTCTTCTGGGGCCAACGTCCTGACTTTC. Amino acid sequence: CASSYSSGANVLTF.

This clonotype occurred once. The junction does not match germline at one end; this may be a read error. The chain is built from TRBV7-2 and TRBJ2-4; 8 bases map to TRBD2. Germline CDR1 and CDR2: SGHTA and FQGNSA. The CDR3 is made up of 12 amino acids. The CDR3 DNA follows: TGTGCCAACAGCTTACTAGCGGATATACAGTACTTC. Translation: CANSLLADIQYF.

This clonotype has just a few counts. The chain joins TRBV6-2 or TRBV6-3 to TRBJ1-3, with D tentatively TRBD1 (6 bases). Germline V gene sequence: CDR1 MNHEY, CDR2 SVGEGT. The CDR3 length is 16 residues. Trimming removed 4 bases from V and 0 bases from J, with 13 bases in between. CDR3 DNA sequence: TGTGCCAGCAGTTTGGGGCAGGGGAGCTCTGGAAACACCATATATTTT. Translated: CASSLGQGSSGNTIYF.